The rows below give T cell receptor beta chains drawn from one sample of a study of blood T cell repertoires in COVID-19. Measured with immunoSEQ multiplex PCR; TCRdb has only the in-frame clones, and not every one. The profile shows 300,000 or so clones, around 89% of them singletons. Sequenced material: peripheral blood. The receptors originated from a woman aged 40 to 50 with acute or convalescent COVID-19. Both conserved end residues are part of each CDR3. Each record gives: V gene, D gene, J gene, CDR3 length, clone size, CDR3 protein, CDR3 DNA. A D gene is named only where the DNA matches it firmly. Clone sizes are given selectively: once, few, many, or a class where the clone is expanded.

V gene: TRBV2; D gene: NA; J gene: TRBJ1-2; CDR3 length: 13; clone size: NA; CDR3 protein: CASSLTESYGYTF; CDR3 DNA: TGTGCCAGCAGCTTGACGGAGAGCTATGGCTACACCTTC
V gene: TRBV19; D gene: NA; J gene: TRBJ2-1; CDR3 length: 17; clone size: NA; CDR3 protein: CASSIGGGRFTYNEQFF; CDR3 DNA: TGTGCCAGTAGTATTGGGGGGGGGCGCTTTACCTACAATGAGCAGTTCTTC
V gene: TRBV5-8; D gene: TRBD1; J gene: TRBJ2-6; CDR3 length: 18; clone size: NA; CDR3 protein: CASSAPGTGRTGANVLTF; CDR3 DNA: TGTGCCAGCAGCGCCCCCGGGACAGGGCGGACTGGGGCCAACGTCCTGACTTTC
V gene: TRBV7-2; D gene: NA; J gene: TRBJ1-2; CDR3 length: 14; clone size: NA; CDR3 protein: CASSSFGENYGYTF; CDR3 DNA: TGTGCCAGCAGCTCTTTCGGGGAAAACTATGGCTACACCTTC
V gene: TRBV14; D gene: TRBD2; J gene: TRBJ2-5; CDR3 length: 15; clone size: NA; CDR3 protein: CASSRGTSPQETQYF; CDR3 DNA: TGTGCCAGCAGCCGAGGGACTAGCCCACAAGAGACCCAGTACTTC
V gene: TRBV6-1; D gene: NA; J gene: TRBJ1-1; CDR3 length: 16; clone size: NA; CDR3 protein: CASSQGGGIVYTEAFF; CDR3 DNA: TGTGCCAGCAGTCAAGGCGGGGGGATTGTATACACTGAAGCTTTCTTT
V gene: TRBV12-5; D gene: TRBD1; J gene: TRBJ2-6; CDR3 length: 15; clone size: NA; CDR3 protein: CASGRQGIGANVLTF; CDR3 DNA: TGTGCTAGTGGTAGACAGGGGATTGGGGCCAACGTCCTGACTTTC
V gene: TRBV15; D gene: TRBD1; J gene: TRBJ1-1; CDR3 length: 14; clone size: NA; CDR3 protein: CATSRMGQGMGAFF; CDR3 DNA: TGTGCCACCAGCAGGATGGGACAGGGTATGGGTGCTTTCTTT
V gene: TRBV14; D gene: TRBD1; J gene: TRBJ1-3; CDR3 length: 14; clone size: NA; CDR3 protein: CASSHTGAGNTIYF; CDR3 DNA: TGTGCCAGCAGTCATACAGGGGCTGGAAACACCATATATTTT
V gene: TRBV3-1/TRBV3-2; D gene: NA; J gene: TRBJ1-3; CDR3 length: 16; clone size: once; CDR3 protein: CASAPIRDYSGNTIYF; CDR3 DNA: TGTGCCAGCGCCCCCATACGGGACTACTCTGGAAACACCATATATTTT
V gene: TRBV5-1; D gene: TRBD2; J gene: TRBJ2-2; CDR3 length: 14; clone size: NA; CDR3 protein: CATRLADPGGELFF; CDR3 DNA: TGCGCCACCAGACTAGCAGACCCAGGCGGGGAGCTGTTTTTT
V gene: TRBV3-1/TRBV3-2; D gene: TRBD2; J gene: TRBJ2-3; CDR3 length: 19; clone size: NA; CDR3 protein: CASSQILAGGVTSTDTQYF; CDR3 DNA: TGTGCCAGCAGCCAAATACTAGCGGGGGGGGTCACTAGCACAGATACGCAGTATTTT
V gene: TRBV6-5; D gene: TRBD1; J gene: TRBJ1-2; CDR3 length: 13; clone size: NA; CDR3 protein: CASSPGQGNGYTF; CDR3 DNA: TGTGCCAGCAGCCCGGGACAGGGAAATGGCTACACCTTC
V gene: TRBV10-1; D gene: NA; J gene: TRBJ1-2; CDR3 length: 16; clone size: NA; CDR3 protein: CASTALSGVENYGYTF; CDR3 DNA: TGCGCCAGCACCGCACTCTCCGGGGTGGAGAACTATGGCTACACCTTC
V gene: TRBV11-2; D gene: TRBD1; J gene: TRBJ2-4; CDR3 length: 15; clone size: NA; CDR3 protein: CASSWGQGGENIQYF; CDR3 DNA: TGTGCCAGCAGCTGGGGACAGGGGGGAGAAAACATTCAGTACTTC
V gene: TRBV9; D gene: NA; J gene: TRBJ2-2; CDR3 length: 16; clone size: NA; CDR3 protein: CASSVGGGTITGELFF; CDR3 DNA: TGTGCCAGCAGCGTTGGCGGGGGCACCATTACCGGGGAGCTGTTTTTT
V gene: TRBV24-1; D gene: TRBD2; J gene: TRBJ2-3; CDR3 length: 16; clone size: NA; CDR3 protein: CATSDLTAGGQDTQYF; CDR3 DNA: TGTGCCACCAGTGATTTGACGGCGGGGGGGCAAGATACGCAGTATTTT
V gene: TRBV5-6; D gene: NA; J gene: TRBJ2-5; CDR3 length: 14; clone size: NA; CDR3 protein: CASSLISSQETQYF; CDR3 DNA: TGTGCCAGCAGCTTAATATCCTCCCAAGAGACCCAGTACTTC
V gene: TRBV9; D gene: TRBD1; J gene: TRBJ2-5; CDR3 length: 16; clone size: NA; CDR3 protein: CASSVGQGSPGETQYF; CDR3 DNA: TGTGCCAGCAGCGTAGGACAGGGCAGTCCGGGGGAGACCCAGTACTTC
V gene: TRBV5-4; D gene: NA; J gene: TRBJ2-6; CDR3 length: 13; clone size: NA; CDR3 protein: CASWTTGANVLTF; CDR3 DNA: TGTGCCAGCTGGACTACTGGGGCCAACGTCCTGACTTTC
V gene: TRBV19; D gene: NA; J gene: TRBJ1-5; CDR3 length: 13; clone size: NA; CDR3 protein: CASRTVGNQPQHF; CDR3 DNA: TGTGCCAGTAGAACAGTGGGCAATCAGCCCCAGCATTTT
V gene: TRBV6-5; D gene: TRBD1; J gene: TRBJ1-2; CDR3 length: 14; clone size: few; CDR3 protein: CASARQGGVYGYTF; CDR3 DNA: TGTGCCAGCGCACGACAGGGGGGAGTCTATGGCTACACCTTC
V gene: TRBV6-5; D gene: NA; J gene: TRBJ1-2; CDR3 length: 15; clone size: NA; CDR3 protein: CASSYSKTGVYGYTF; CDR3 DNA: TGTGCCAGCAGTTACTCGAAAACGGGAGTCTATGGCTACACCTTC
V gene: TRBV18; D gene: NA; J gene: TRBJ1-2; CDR3 length: 17; clone size: NA; CDR3 protein: CASSPGRGGAENYGYTF; CDR3 DNA: TGTGCCAGCTCACCGGGTAGGGGGGGCGCTGAGAACTATGGCTACACCTTC
V gene: TRBV19; D gene: TRBD1; J gene: TRBJ1-6; CDR3 length: 14; clone size: NA; CDR3 protein: CASSMGQVNSPLHF; CDR3 DNA: TGTGCCAGTAGTATGGGACAGGTTAATTCACCCCTCCACTTT
V gene: TRBV6-5; D gene: TRBD2; J gene: TRBJ2-2; CDR3 length: 13; clone size: NA; CDR3 protein: CASRAGVTGELFF; CDR3 DNA: TGTGCCAGCAGGGCGGGGGTCACCGGGGAGCTGTTTTTT
V gene: TRBV30; D gene: NA; J gene: TRBJ2-2; CDR3 length: 13; clone size: NA; CDR3 protein: CAWNRENTGELFF; CDR3 DNA: TGTGCCTGGAACAGGGAAAACACCGGGGAGCTGTTTTTT
V gene: TRBV19; D gene: TRBD2; J gene: TRBJ2-2; CDR3 length: 17; clone size: NA; CDR3 protein: CASSTRLAGGRTGELFF; CDR3 DNA: TGTGCCAGTAGTACAAGACTAGCGGGGGGGCGTACCGGGGAGCTGTTTTTT
V gene: TRBV5-1; D gene: TRBD1; J gene: TRBJ2-2; CDR3 length: 16; clone size: NA; CDR3 protein: CASSLGGGLNTGELFF; CDR3 DNA: TGCGCCAGCAGCTTGGGAGGGGGCTTGAACACCGGGGAGCTGTTTTTT
V gene: TRBV5-4; D gene: NA; J gene: TRBJ2-2; CDR3 length: 13; clone size: NA; CDR3 protein: CASSPENTGELFF; CDR3 DNA: TGTGCCAGCAGCCCAGAGAACACCGGGGAGCTGTTTTTT
V gene: TRBV27; D gene: NA; J gene: TRBJ1-2; CDR3 length: 15; clone size: NA; CDR3 protein: CASSLGGGANYGYTF; CDR3 DNA: TGTGCCAGCAGTTTGGGTGGGGGGGCTAACTATGGCTACACCTTC
V gene: TRBV2; D gene: NA; J gene: TRBJ1-1; CDR3 length: 13; clone size: NA; CDR3 protein: CASSDERDTEAFF; CDR3 DNA: TGTGCCAGCAGTGATGAGAGGGACACTGAAGCTTTCTTT
V gene: TRBV2; D gene: NA; J gene: TRBJ1-2; CDR3 length: 14; clone size: NA; CDR3 protein: CASRREDLPGGYTF; CDR3 DNA: TGTGCCAGCAGGAGGGAGGATCTTCCGGGGGGCTACACCTTC
V gene: TRBV6-5; D gene: TRBD1; J gene: TRBJ1-1; CDR3 length: 15; clone size: NA; CDR3 protein: CASSKTGTGHTEAFF; CDR3 DNA: TGTGCCAGCAGTAAGACCGGGACAGGGCACACTGAAGCTTTCTTT
V gene: TRBV15; D gene: NA; J gene: TRBJ2-1; CDR3 length: 15; clone size: NA; CDR3 protein: CATSRPGTEYNEQFF; CDR3 DNA: TGTGCCACCAGCAGACCCGGGACTGAGTACAATGAGCAGTTCTTC
V gene: TRBV30; D gene: NA; J gene: TRBJ1-1; CDR3 length: 13; clone size: NA; CDR3 protein: CAWSVDRYTEAFF; CDR3 DNA: TGTGCCTGGAGCGTTGACAGGTACACTGAAGCTTTCTTT
V gene: TRBV7-2; D gene: NA; J gene: TRBJ1-2; CDR3 length: 14; clone size: NA; CDR3 protein: CASSLGGENYGYTF; CDR3 DNA: TGTGCCAGCAGCTTAGGTGGGGAGAACTATGGCTACACCTTC
V gene: TRBV5-6; D gene: TRBD1; J gene: TRBJ1-3; CDR3 length: 15; clone size: NA; CDR3 protein: CASSLGTGVGNTIYF; CDR3 DNA: TGTGCCAGCAGCTTGGGGACAGGGGTCGGAAACACCATATATTTT
V gene: TRBV11-2; D gene: TRBD2; J gene: TRBJ2-3; CDR3 length: 19; clone size: NA; CDR3 protein: CASSLDPRLAGGPVDTQYF; CDR3 DNA: TGTGCCAGCAGCTTAGATCCGAGACTAGCGGGGGGGCCAGTGGATACGCAGTATTTT
V gene: TRBV24-1; D gene: TRBD1; J gene: TRBJ1-2; CDR3 length: 14; clone size: NA; CDR3 protein: CATGRTGTNYGYTF; CDR3 DNA: TGTGCCACCGGCAGGACAGGGACTAACTATGGCTACACCTTC
V gene: TRBV5-6; D gene: NA; J gene: TRBJ1-1; CDR3 length: 15; clone size: NA; CDR3 protein: CASITVGEGDTEAFF; CDR3 DNA: TGTGCCAGCATCACGGTAGGGGAGGGTGACACTGAAGCTTTCTTT
V gene: TRBV27; D gene: NA; J gene: TRBJ1-6; CDR3 length: 15; clone size: NA; CDR3 protein: CASSLLSSYNSPLHF; CDR3 DNA: TGTGCCAGCAGTCTCCTCAGCTCCTATAATTCACCCCTCCACTTT
V gene: TRBV11-2; D gene: NA; J gene: TRBJ2-5; CDR3 length: 14; clone size: NA; CDR3 protein: CASSLIRGRGTQYF; CDR3 DNA: TGTGCCAGCAGCTTAATCAGGGGCCGTGGGACCCAGTACTTC
V gene: TRBV5-1; D gene: TRBD1; J gene: TRBJ2-5; CDR3 length: 12; clone size: NA; CDR3 protein: CATPDRRETQYF; CDR3 DNA: TGCGCCACCCCGGACAGGAGGGAGACCCAGTACTTC
V gene: TRBV9; D gene: TRBD2; J gene: TRBJ2-3; CDR3 length: 16; clone size: NA; CDR3 protein: CASSPRLAGWGDTQYF; CDR3 DNA: TGTGCCAGCAGCCCCCGACTAGCGGGGTGGGGAGATACGCAGTATTTT
V gene: TRBV28; D gene: NA; J gene: TRBJ1-2; CDR3 length: 15; clone size: NA; CDR3 protein: CASRSTGWGNYGYTF; CDR3 DNA: TGTGCCAGCAGGTCCACAGGGTGGGGTAACTATGGCTACACCTTC
V gene: TRBV10-3; D gene: TRBD1; J gene: TRBJ1-5; CDR3 length: 16; clone size: NA; CDR3 protein: CAIAAGTGQGNQPQHF; CDR3 DNA: TGTGCCATCGCCGCCGGAACGGGACAGGGGAATCAGCCCCAGCATTTT
V gene: TRBV9; D gene: NA; J gene: TRBJ1-2; CDR3 length: 13; clone size: NA; CDR3 protein: CASSVGEGHGYTF; CDR3 DNA: TGTGCCAGCAGCGTAGGGGAGGGACATGGCTACACCTTC
V gene: TRBV6-6; D gene: TRBD1; J gene: TRBJ1-1; CDR3 length: 15; clone size: NA; CDR3 protein: CASSWTGQGDTEAFF; CDR3 DNA: TGTGCCAGCAGTTGGACGGGACAGGGGGACACTGAAGCTTTCTTT
V gene: TRBV5-6; D gene: TRBD1; J gene: TRBJ1-3; CDR3 length: 15; clone size: NA; CDR3 protein: CASSAGTGGSNTIYF; CDR3 DNA: TGTGCCAGCAGCGCAGGGACAGGCGGTTCAAACACCATATATTTT
V gene: TRBV19; D gene: NA; J gene: TRBJ1-2; CDR3 length: 13; clone size: NA; CDR3 protein: CASSTTGNYGYTF; CDR3 DNA: TGTGCCAGTAGTACGACAGGAAACTATGGCTACACCTTC
V gene: TRBV21-1; D gene: NA; J gene: TRBJ1-4; CDR3 length: 15; clone size: NA; CDR3 protein: CASKYSLSLSGKLFF; CDR3 DNA: TGTGCCAGTAAGTACAGCTTATCCCTCTCCGGAAAACTGTTTTTT